This T cell receptor beta chain originates from a study of CD8+ T cells in alopecia areata. About the study: Each day, treated patients took oral tofacitinib twice, at 5 to 10 mg per dose. The tofacitinib course ran for 6 to 18 months and was followed by 6 months off drug. General study results and limits: Higher clonality was seen in lesional scalp than in normal scalp, especially in alopecia totalis/universalis.

In regard to this clone: Its antigen is as yet unknown. The identical CDR3 is also encoded by other nucleotide sequences in the sample.

Following extraction, RNA underwent reverse transcription to cDNA, which served as the sequencing template. Libraries were prepared by immunoSEQ multiplex PCR; TCRdb keeps only in-frame clonotypes and omits some of them. The data contain 90,000 to 100,000 clones, about 45% of them singletons. Alopecia areata patients gave lesional scalp punch biopsies and peripheral blood samples. J gave up 5 bases and V 4 bases, and 0 bases lay outside the gene matches. CDR1 SGHTA and CDR2 FQGNSA come from the germline V gene. This CDR3 has 13 amino acids. This TCR derives from a human donor with alopecia areata. The material sequenced was CD4+ T cells sorted from blood. The rearrangement uses TRBV7-2 and TRBJ2-4; TRBD1 agrees at 9 bases. The CDR3 region is CASSYRGQNIQYF. The CDR3 nucleotides read TGTGCCAGCAGCTACAGGGGGCAAAACATTCAGTACTTC.